This is a list of T cell receptor beta chains from one sample in a study of cytomegalovirus exposure and HLA in healthy donors. Here immunoSEQ multiplex PCR was the method, and the copy in TCRdb shows in-frame clones only, minus some. The table lists 110,000 to 150,000 clones, roughly 10% of them singletons. The sequenced sample consisted of PBMCs. The receptors were gathered from a man in his fifties in good health and CMV-seronegative. Both conserved end residues are part of each CDR3. Each record gives: D gene, clone size, J gene, V gene, CDR3 DNA, CDR3 protein. A D gene is named only where the DNA matches it firmly. Only some rows state a clone size, as once, few, many or a class for expanded clones.

>TRBD1|.|TRBJ2-2|TRBV2
TGTGCCAGCAGTACCCTCGGGACAGCGAACACCGGGGAGCTGTTTTTT
CASSTLGTANTGELFF
>.|.|TRBJ2-7|TRBV7-2
TGTGCCAGCAGTGCAGGGGCCAGTTGGGAGCAGTACTTC
CASSAGASWEQYF
>TRBD2|few|TRBJ2-2|TRBV5-4
TGTGCCAGCAGCTCCCGGACTAGATCGAACACCGGGGAGCTGTTTTTT
CASSSRTRSNTGELFF
>.|few|TRBJ2-3|TRBV10-2
TGCGCCAGCCGCTGGGCGGATACGCAGTATTTT
CASRWADTQYF
>TRBD1|.|TRBJ1-4|TRBV7-2
TGTGCCAGCAGGAAAGGGACAGCGAATGAAAAACTGTTTTTT
CASRKGTANEKLFF
>.|few|TRBJ1-2|TRBV6-6
TGTGCCAGCAGCCGCAGACAGTTACAAGACCTATATGGCTACACCTTC
CASSRRQLQDLYGYTF
>.|few|TRBJ1-3|TRBV5-1
TGCGCCAGCAGCAAGGGGGACAACGAAGGAAACACCATATATTTT
CASSKGDNEGNTIYF
>TRBD2|.|TRBJ2-3|TRBV6-6
TGTGCCAGCAGGACCTGGGCTAGCGGACCCCAGGATAAGCAGTATTTT
CASRTWASGPQDKQYF
>TRBD1|few|TRBJ1-2|TRBV7-9
TGTGCCAGCAGCTCGACAGGGGAAGATGGCTACACCTTC
CASSSTGEDGYTF
>TRBD2|.|TRBJ2-2|TRBV19
TGTGCCAGTAGTATACCGCGGACTAGCGGAAACACCGGGGAGCTGTTTTTT
CASSIPRTSGNTGELFF
>TRBD1|few|TRBJ2-1|TRBV18
TGTGCCAGCTCACTCAAACCGGGACAGGGGGCGAGGAATGAGCAGTTCTTC
CASSLKPGQGARNEQFF
>.|few|TRBJ2-5|TRBV6-5
TGTGCTAGCAGTTACAGGCCAGGAGGAGAGACCCAGTACTTC
CASSYRPGGETQYF
>TRBD1|few|TRBJ1-1|TRBV30
TGTGCCTGGAGTCGCGACAGGGTTACTGAAGCTTTCTTT
CAWSRDRVTEAFF
>.|.|TRBJ2-1|TRBV11-2
TGTGCCAGCAGCTTACAGGGAGGCTACAATGAGCAGTTCTTC
CASSLQGGYNEQFF
>TRBD2|few|TRBJ2-2|TRBV14
TGTGCCAGTCGGGAGGTTATGAACACCGGGGAGCTGTTTTTT
CASREVMNTGELFF
>TRBD2|few|TRBJ2-7|TRBV5-1
TGCGCCAGCAGCTTGTTCCTAGCGGGAGGGGTCGAGCAGTACTTC
CASSLFLAGGVEQYF
>.|.|TRBJ1-2|TRBV18
TGTGCCAGCTCTTCCCTCGGGAGCTATGGCTACACCTTC
CASSSLGSYGYTF
>.|few|TRBJ1-2|TRBV5-1
TGCGCCAGCAGCTACGACAGGACCCTTAACTATGGCTACACCTTC
CASSYDRTLNYGYTF
>.|few|TRBJ1-2|TRBV10-1
TGCGCCAGCAGTGAGGGGCCCTTAAACTATGGCTACACCTTC
CASSEGPLNYGYTF
>.|few|TRBJ2-7|TRBV6-1
TGTGCCAGCAGTGGATATTCGACAGAGCTGTTCTTC
CASSGYSTELFF
>.|few|TRBJ1-2|TRBV5-4
TGTGCCAGCAGCTTGGCACCGGGGGACGGCTACACCTTC
CASSLAPGDGYTF
>TRBD1|.|TRBJ2-7|TRBV18
TGTGCCAGCTCACTGGGACAGGGGGTTAGCTACGAGCAGTACTTC
CASSLGQGVSYEQYF
>TRBD1|few|TRBJ1-3|TRBV5-1
TGCGCCAGCAGCTCCCCGGACAGGGGCTCCGGAAACACCATATATTTT
CASSSPDRGSGNTIYF
>TRBD1|.|TRBJ2-7|TRBV12-5
TGTGCTAGTGGACCACCGGGACAGGGCTACGAGCAGTACTTC
CASGPPGQGYEQYF
>TRBD1|few|TRBJ2-2|TRBV10-1
TGCGCCAGCCAGGGGGTCGGGGAGCTGTTTTTT
CASQGVGELFF
>TRBD2|few|TRBJ2-7|TRBV6-5
TGTGCCAGCAGTTACTCGAGCGGGAGGGCCGCCGAGCAGTACTTC
CASSYSSGRAAEQYF
>TRBD2|.|TRBJ2-7|TRBV5-1
TGCGCCAGCAGCGCCGGGGGGGGCGGGCCTCAAGAGCAGTACTTC
CASSAGGGGPQEQYF
>.|.|TRBJ2-5|TRBV28
TGTGCCTGGGCGGATGCGGGTAAAGAGACCCAGTACTTC
CAWADAGKETQYF
>.|.|TRBJ1-1|TRBV6-5
TGTGCCAGCAGCCTCGGGAGCTTAAGGTACACTGAAGCTTTCTTT
CASSLGSLRYTEAFF
>TRBD1|few|TRBJ2-5|TRBV6-5
TGTGCCAGCAGACTACAGGGGCTCAGCCAAGAGACCCAGTACTTC
CASRLQGLSQETQYF
>.|few|TRBJ1-3|TRBV7-2
TGTGCCAGCAGCTTAGGGCCCCCGTCCTCTGGAAACACCATATATTTT
CASSLGPPSSGNTIYF
>TRBD1|few|TRBJ1-1|TRBV19
TGTGCCAGTGCGCAGGGGGCTGGTGAAGCTTTCTTT
CASAQGAGEAFF
>TRBD2|few|TRBJ2-1|TRBV2
TGTGCCAGCAGTGAAGCTAGCGGGAGGGCCGGTGAGCAGTTCTTC
CASSEASGRAGEQFF
>.|.|TRBJ2-6|TRBV30
TGTGCCTGGAGTCGCCTCAGGGTAGGGGCCAACGTCCTGACTTTC
CAWSRLRVGANVLTF
>.|.|TRBJ2-7|TRBV29-1
TGCAGCGTCGCACAGGTGCAGGGGCCCTACGAGCAGTACTTC
CSVAQVQGPYEQYF
>TRBD1|few|TRBJ2-7|TRBV6-5
TGTGCCAGCAGTTTTCGACAGGGAACCTCTAGGGAGCAGTACTTC
CASSFRQGTSREQYF
>.|.|TRBJ1-2|TRBV6-5
TGTGCCAGCAGACCCGGACTATTGGAAGGCTACACCTTC
CASRPGLLEGYTF
>.|few|TRBJ1-4|TRBV15
TGTGCCACCGGCAGCCGTAATCGACAGATTGAAAAACTGTTTTTT
CATGSRNRQIEKLFF
>TRBD1|few|TRBJ2-2|TRBV15
TGTGCCACCAAGGACAGGGGTCGGGCCGGGGAGCTGTTTTTT
CATKDRGRAGELFF
>.|.|TRBJ1-2|TRBV2
TGTGCCAGCAGTGGAGTGAGGTATGGCTACACCTTC
CASSGVRYGYTF
>.|.|TRBJ1-2|TRBV4-1
TGCGCCAGCAGCCAAGTTGGCCTCCAGGAGGACGGCAACTATGGCTACACCTTC
CASSQVGLQEDGNYGYTF
>.|few|TRBJ1-5|TRBV19
TGTGCCAGTAGTATTTCAGGGGGCAATCAGCCCCAGCATTTT
CASSISGGNQPQHF
>.|few|TRBJ2-7|TRBV6-6
TGTGCCAGCAGTTACAGCTCAACAGCCACCTACGAGCAGTACTTC
CASSYSSTATYEQYF
>.|.|TRBJ1-5|TRBV30
TGTGCCTGGAGGGGGCAGGGAATAAGCAATCAGCCCCAGCATTTT
CAWRGQGISNQPQHF